This T cell receptor (beta chain) was sequenced for a study of immune cell composition in non-small cell lung cancer. Study-wide findings and caveats: Tumour-associated clones >0.5% occurred in 33% of adenocarcinomas, over 60% of squamous.

Frozen unsorted single-cell suspensions supplied the genomic DNA. Sequenced by immunoSEQ multiplex PCR; TCRdb stores in-frame clones only, minus some. The data show about 2,400 clones, roughly 79% seen once. This CDR3 is 14 amino acids long. V lost 7 bases and J lost 10; bases outside the gene matches: 8. Germline values: CDR1 LNHDA, CDR2 SQIVND (reference sequence). The sample holds a few counts of this clone. Antigen: not known. This sequence was found in a human donor with non-small cell lung cancer. This chain joins TRBV19 and TRBJ2-2; 11 bases fit TRBD2. The specimen sequenced was lung tumor tissue. The CDR3 protein is CASTITSGREELFF. Here the CDR3 DNA reads TGTGCCAGTACCATTACTAGCGGGAGAGAGGAGCTGTTTTTT.